Following are 27 T cell receptor beta chains from one sample sequenced in a study of early stage breast cancer tumors. This table comes from immunoSEQ multiplex PCR, and its TCRdb copy is limited to in-frame clones, with some not included. Of tens of thousands of clones in the sample, around 68% were seen once. Sequenced material: blood. The source is a person aged 60 to 70 with breast cancer.

The chain uses TRBV29-1 and TRBJ1-2; the D is unclear. Trimming took off 7 bases at V and 6 bases at J, with 15 bases between the two ends. Germline assignment: CDR1 SQVTM and CDR2 ANQGSEA. The CDR3 spans 12 residues. The CDR3, as DNA: TGCAGCGCCGAAGGGCAGGTCCATGGCTACACCTTC. Residues: CSAEGQVHGYTF.

This clone showed up just a few times. This chain joins TRBV5-4 and TRBJ1-5; TRBD1 agrees at 8 bases. The CDR3 contains 16 residues. Germline V gene lookup returns CDR1 SGHNT and CDR2 YYREEE (reference sequence). Losses at the gene ends were 0 bases for V and 3 bases for J; bases not matched to a gene: 5. CDR3: CASSLEGQAYNQPQHF. Here the CDR3 DNA reads TGTGCCAGCAGCTTGGAGGGACAGGCCTACAATCAGCCCCAGCATTTT.

This chain connects TRBV5-1 to TRBJ2-7, with 11 positions matching TRBD1. Germline-derived CDR1 and CDR2 are SGHRS and YFSETQ. After removal of 4 bases from V and 6 bases from J, the junction contained 6 bases not matched to a gene. The CDR3 runs to 14 residues. The DNA of the CDR3 is TGCGCCAGCAGCCTCTGGACAGGGGGCCCCGAGCAGTACTTC. This translates into CASSLWTGGPEQYF. Full variable domain (rest looked up from reference TRBV5-1 and TRBJ2-7): KAGVTQTPRYLIKTRGQQVTLSCSPISGHRSVSWYQQTPGQGLQFLFEYFSETQRNKGNFPGRFSGRQFSNSRSEMNVSTLELGDSALYLCASSLWTGGPEQYFGPGTRLTVT.

The chain is built from TRBV11-3 and TRBJ1-5, with unresolved D. Germline-derived CDR1 and CDR2 are SGHNT and YENEEA. The length of the CDR3 is 15 residues. Between the trimmed V and J ends, which lost 1 base and 3 bases, there was a span of 10 bases. The CDR3 loop is CASSLAGPYNQPQHF. The CDR3 DNA sequence: TGTGCCAGCAGCTTAGCAGGCCCGTACAATCAGCCCCAGCATTTT. The entire variable domain, with the rest obtained from reference TRBV11-3 and TRBJ1-5, is as follows: EAGVVQSPRYKIIEKKQPVAFWCNPISGHNTLYWYLQNLGQGPELLIRYENEEAVDDSQLPKDRFSAERLKGVDSTLKIQPAELGDSAVYLCASSLAGPYNQPQHFGDGTRLSIL.

The genes are TRBV2 and TRBJ2-5; D call uncertain. CDR1 is SNHLY, CDR2 FYNNEI, per germline. The ends were cut back, 4 bases at V and 4 bases at J, with 4 bases in the middle. This CDR3 has 11 amino acids. CDR3 loop: CASSVRETQYF. DNA of the CDR3: TGTGCCAGCAGTGTCAGAGAGACCCAGTACTTC.

This clone appeared a single time. J is TRBJ1-1 and V is TRBV5-1, with TRBD1 identical over 10 bases. The CDR3 runs 15 residues. Germline V lookup: CDR1 SGHRS, CDR2 YFSETQ. Trimming at V came to 3 bases and at J to 4 bases, leaving 6 bases not matched to a gene. The CDR3 region is CASSSAGTGATEAFF. The CDR3 bases are TGCGCCAGCAGCTCAGCCGGGACAGGGGCCACTGAAGCTTTCTTT.

The chain links TRBV21-1 to TRBJ1-2. TRBV21-1 is tagged as a pseudogene. This CDR3 has 13 residues. The CDR3 region is CAFTGRLAYGYTF. Written as DNA, the CDR3 is TGTGCCTTCACGGGGCGTTTAGCCTATGGCTACACCTTC.

The rearrangement links TRBV19 to TRBJ1-5, with 7 bases lining up with TRBD1. Germline-derived CDR1 and CDR2 are LNHDA and SQIVND (reference sequence). V dropped 5 bases and J dropped 7; count of bases not matched to a gene: 11. CDR3 size: 15 residues. The CDR3 region is CASSPRTGGQQPQHF. The CDR3 coding sequence is TGTGCCAGTAGTCCAAGGACAGGTGGGCAACAGCCCCAGCATTTT.

The J gene is TRBJ1-2, the V gene TRBV5-4, with D perhaps TRBD1 (5 bases). The ends were cut back, 4 bases at V and 8 bases at J, with 12 bases in the middle. Germline V gene lookup returns CDR1 SGHNT and CDR2 YYREEE (reference sequence). This CDR3 contains 12 residues. This chain's CDR3 is CASSPRGDGYTF. CDR3 DNA: TGTGCCAGCAGCCCGCGGGGGGACGGCTACACCTTC.

The V gene is TRBV5-1, the J gene TRBJ1-3; D is possibly TRBD1 (5 bases). CDR1 SGHRS and CDR2 YFSETQ come from the germline V gene. The V end was cut by 3 bases, the J end by 0 bases, with 13 bases between. This CDR3 is built from 16 residues. In nucleotides, the CDR3 is TGCGCCAGCAGCTCAGTACGGGGCTTCTCTGGAAACACCATATATTTT. Its protein is CASSSVRGFSGNTIYF.

The J gene is TRBJ1-2, the V gene TRBV6-5, with D possibly matching TRBD1 (5 bases). The CDR3 has 13 amino acids. Germline V lookup: CDR1 MNHEY, CDR2 SVGAGI. Trimming took off 4 bases at V and 2 bases at J, with 8 bases between the two ends. The CDR3 sequence is CASSLTDNYGYTF. The CDR3 bases are TGTGCCAGCAGTTTGACAGACAACTATGGCTACACCTTC.

The chain couples TRBV14 to TRBJ2-5; 12 bases line up with TRBD2. V was clipped by 4 bases and J by 2 bases; unmatched bases: 23. Per the germline V gene, CDR1 is SGHDN and CDR2 is FVKESK. CDR3 length equals 22 residues. CDR3 amino acids: CASSPTGTSGPWTERLQETQYF. DNA for the CDR3: TGTGCCAGCAGCCCGACCGGGACTAGCGGGCCGTGGACGGAGAGGCTACAAGAGACCCAGTACTTC.

The chain is built from TRBV6-6 and TRBJ1-2, with 11 bases identical to TRBD1. J lost 3 bases, V lost 5 bases, and 5 bases had no gene match. Germline V gene data show CDR1 as MNHNY and CDR2 as SVGAGI (reference sequence). The CDR3 sequence is 15 residues long. CDR3 in DNA: TGTGCCAGCAGTGCCGGGACAGGGGGGCACTATGGCTACACCTTC. Protein: CASSAGTGGHYGYTF.

The CDR3 is CASKVRGVFGNQPQHF. The CDR3 DNA follows: TGTGCCAGCAAAGTTCGGGGAGTCTTTGGCAATCAGCCCCAGCATTTT. The rearrangement joins TRBV28 to TRBJ1-5; D unresolved. The CDR3 contains 16 residues. Germline lookup yields CDR1 MDHEN and CDR2 SYDVKM. The V end lost 7 bases, the J end lost 2 bases, and 18 bases lay between the germline ends.

The sample holds a few counts of this clone. V and J are TRBV4-2 and TRBJ2-1; weak D call: TRBD1 (5 bases). V lost 1 base and J lost 0, with 10 bases in between. Germline loops: CDR1 LGHNA, CDR2 YNFKEQ. The CDR3 consists of 16 residues. The CDR3 DNA sequence: TGTGCCAGCAGCCAAGGGCAGGGAAGCTCCTACAATGAGCAGTTCTTC. This translates into CASSQGQGSSYNEQFF.

The V call is TRBV25-1, the J call TRBJ1-4; D gene unclear. The V end was cut by 8 bases, the J end by 8 bases, with 12 bases between. This CDR3 comprises 12 residues. Germline loops: CDR1 MGHDK, CDR2 SYGVNS. The CDR3 sequence is CASSQRGEKLFF. CDR3 nucleotides: TGTGCCAGCTCGCAGCGAGGCGAAAAACTGTTTTTT.

CDR3: CATSRGVEYGYTF. Written as DNA, the CDR3 is TGTGCCACCAGCAGAGGGGTGGAGTATGGCTACACCTTC. V usage is TRBV15 and J usage is TRBJ1-2; D not resolved. The CDR3 totals 13 residues. V lost 1 base, J lost 5 bases, and 8 bases lay in between. Germline CDR1 is LNHNV and CDR2 is YYDKDF (reference sequence).

The chain recombines TRBV18 with TRBJ2-7; D uncertain. The CDR3 sequence is 11 residues long. CDR1 and CDR2 from the germline V gene are KGHSH and LQKENI. The V gene lost 2 bases and the J gene lost 4 bases, with 3 bases spanning the gap. The DNA for the CDR3 is TGTGCCAGCTCACCAGGATACGAGCAGTACTTC. It codes for CASSPGYEQYF.

The rearrangement links TRBV7-9 to TRBJ1-4; tentatively, D is TRBD1 (5 bases). Germline V CDR1 and CDR2: SEHNR, FQNEAQ (reference sequence). V lost 1 base and J lost 4, with 10 bases in between. This CDR3 region has 15 residues. Here the CDR3 DNA reads TGTGCCAGCAGCTTAGGTCCACAGGTTAATGAAAAACTGTTTTTT. It translates to CASSLGPQVNEKLFF.

The gene calls are TRBV9 and TRBJ1-3; D remains unclear. CDR1 is SGDLS and CDR2 is YYNGEE in the germline V gene. The ends were cut back, 5 bases at V and 3 bases at J, with 3 bases in the middle. CDR3 length: 11 residues. The CDR3 sequence is CASRNGNTIYF. CDR3 sequence (DNA): TGTGCCAGCAGGAATGGAAACACCATATATTTT.

The chain recombines TRBV6-4 with TRBJ2-3, with D perhaps matching TRBD1 or TRBD2 (6 bases each). The CDR3 is 17 residues long. From germline, CDR1 is MRHNA and CDR2 SNTAGT. Trimming took off 6 bases at V and 2 bases at J, with 21 bases between the two ends. CDR3: CASRPHPGAADTDTQYF. In nucleotides, the CDR3 is TGTGCCAGCAGACCACACCCGGGGGCGGCTGACACAGATACGCAGTATTTT.

This clone was picked up one time. This chain uses TRBV19 with TRBJ1-5; D unresolved. The V gene's germline CDR1 is LNHDA and CDR2 SQIVND (reference sequence). V dropped 3 bases and J dropped 0 bases, with 9 bases sitting between them. The CDR3 length is 15 residues. CDR3 nucleotides: TGTGCCAGTAGTATCCCCGGGAATAGCAATCAGCCCCAGCATTTT. Translated, it gives CASSIPGNSNQPQHF.

This chain links TRBV19 with TRBJ1-5; D is ambiguous. The CDR3 has 14 amino acids. V gave up 5 bases and J gave up 6 bases, with 14 bases separating them. Per germline, CDR1 LNHDA and CDR2 SQIVND (reference sequence). The DNA for the CDR3 is TGTGCCAGTAGTTCCCTCGTGTTTCGTCAGCCCCAGCATTTT. Translated, it gives CASSSLVFRQPQHF. The whole variable domain, remainder taken from reference TRBV19 and TRBJ1-5, is DGGITQSPKYLFRKEGQNVTLSCEQNLNHDAMYWYRQDPGQGLRLIYYSQIVNDFQKGDIAEGYSVSREKKESFPLTVTSAQKNPTAFYLCASSSLVFRQPQHFGDGTRLSIL.

The genes are TRBV4-1 and TRBJ1-1, with 9 bases identical to TRBD1. This CDR3 has 13 residues. Germline CDR1 and CDR2: MGHRA and YSYEKL. J gave up 4 bases and V 4 bases, and 1 base lay outside the gene matches. The chain's CDR3 is CASSLQGATEAFF. The CDR3 DNA follows: TGCGCCAGCAGCCTACAGGGGGCCACTGAAGCTTTCTTT.

The chain carries TRBV19 and TRBJ1-1; possible D gene TRBD1, 5 bases. With 7 bases removed from V and 1 base from J, the gap between germline ends came to 13 bases. CDR3 length equals 14 residues. Per germline, CDR1 LNHDA and CDR2 SQIVND (reference sequence). CDR3: CASNSGGWNTEAFF. CDR3 nucleotide sequence: TGTGCCAGTAATTCCGGGGGGTGGAACACTGAAGCTTTCTTT.

The chain couples TRBV5-6 to TRBJ1-2; D is unclear. Germline values: CDR1 SGHDT, CDR2 YYEEEE. V lost 1 base, J lost 2 bases, and 12 bases lay in between. The CDR3 runs to 15 residues. CDR3 region: CASSLWRQRNYGYTF. DNA for the CDR3: TGTGCCAGCAGCTTGTGGCGCCAGAGGAACTATGGCTACACCTTC.

The V call is TRBV28, the J call TRBJ1-4; D is unclear. V lost 2 bases to trimming and J lost 7 bases, with 2 bases between them. The CDR3 extends over 11 amino acids. CDR1 and CDR2 (germline): MDHEN, SYDVKM. For the CDR3, the DNA is TGTGCCAGCAGTTTAAGTGAAAAACTGTTTTTT. This sequence encodes CASSLSEKLFF.